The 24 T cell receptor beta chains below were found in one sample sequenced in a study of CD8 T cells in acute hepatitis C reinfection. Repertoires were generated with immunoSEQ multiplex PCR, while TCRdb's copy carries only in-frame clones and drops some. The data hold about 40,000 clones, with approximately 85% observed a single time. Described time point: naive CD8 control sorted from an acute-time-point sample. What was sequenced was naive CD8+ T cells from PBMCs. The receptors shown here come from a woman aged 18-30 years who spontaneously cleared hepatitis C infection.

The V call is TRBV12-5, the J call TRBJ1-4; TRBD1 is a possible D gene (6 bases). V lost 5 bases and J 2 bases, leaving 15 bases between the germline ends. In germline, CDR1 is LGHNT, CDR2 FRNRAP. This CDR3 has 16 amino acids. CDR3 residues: CASGPPGGATNEKLFF. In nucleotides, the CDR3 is TGTGCTAGTGGTCCTCCGGGGGGCGCTACTAATGAAAAACTGTTTTTT.

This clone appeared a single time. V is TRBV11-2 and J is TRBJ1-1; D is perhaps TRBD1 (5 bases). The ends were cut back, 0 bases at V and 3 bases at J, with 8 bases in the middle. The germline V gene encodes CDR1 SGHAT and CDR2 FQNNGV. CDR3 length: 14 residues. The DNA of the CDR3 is TGTGCCAGCAGCTTAGATCCGGGGGACACTGAAGCTTTCTTT. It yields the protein CASSLDPGDTEAFF.

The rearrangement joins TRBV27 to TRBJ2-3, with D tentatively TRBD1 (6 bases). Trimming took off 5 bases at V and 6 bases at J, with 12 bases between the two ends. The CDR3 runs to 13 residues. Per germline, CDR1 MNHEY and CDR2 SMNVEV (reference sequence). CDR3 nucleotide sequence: TGTGCCAGCAGTCTAGGCAGGGGCGATACGCAGTATTTT. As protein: CASSLGRGDTQYF.

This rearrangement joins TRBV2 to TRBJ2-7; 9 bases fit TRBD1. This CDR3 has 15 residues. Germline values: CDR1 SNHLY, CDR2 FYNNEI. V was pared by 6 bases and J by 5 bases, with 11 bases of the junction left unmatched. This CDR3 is CASSETGQGFHEQYF. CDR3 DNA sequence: TGTGCCAGCAGCGAAACGGGACAGGGCTTCCACGAGCAGTACTTC.

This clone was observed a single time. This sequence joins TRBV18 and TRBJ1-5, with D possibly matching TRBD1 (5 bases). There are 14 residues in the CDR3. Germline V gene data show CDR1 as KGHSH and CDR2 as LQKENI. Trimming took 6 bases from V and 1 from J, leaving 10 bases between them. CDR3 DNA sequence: TGTGCCAGCTCGGGGGGACGGAGCAATCAGCCCCAGCATTTT. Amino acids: CASSGGRSNQPQHF.

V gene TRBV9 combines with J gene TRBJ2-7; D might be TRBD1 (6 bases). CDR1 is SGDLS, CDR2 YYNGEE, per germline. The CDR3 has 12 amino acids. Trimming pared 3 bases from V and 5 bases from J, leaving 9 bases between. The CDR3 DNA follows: TGTGCCAGCAGCGGAACAGGGAACGAGCAGTACTTC. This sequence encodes CASSGTGNEQYF.

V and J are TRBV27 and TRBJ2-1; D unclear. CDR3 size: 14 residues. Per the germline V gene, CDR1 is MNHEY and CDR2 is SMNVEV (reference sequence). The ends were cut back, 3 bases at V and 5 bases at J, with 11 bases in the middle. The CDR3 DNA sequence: TGTGCCAGCAGTTTGTTCCGGGCCAACAATGAGCAGTTCTTC. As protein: CASSLFRANNEQFF.

CDR3 DNA sequence: TGTGCCAGCAGCTTATCGGCTAGCGGGAGGGCCTCCCAAGAGACCCAGTACTTC. Translation gives CASSLSASGRASQETQYF. The chain links TRBV13 to TRBJ2-5; 12 bases are a match to TRBD2. The V gene end was trimmed by 2 bases and the J gene end by 1 base; junction bases not matched to a gene: 8. The CDR3 has 18 residues. Germline V lookup: CDR1 PRHDT, CDR2 FYEKMQ (reference sequence).

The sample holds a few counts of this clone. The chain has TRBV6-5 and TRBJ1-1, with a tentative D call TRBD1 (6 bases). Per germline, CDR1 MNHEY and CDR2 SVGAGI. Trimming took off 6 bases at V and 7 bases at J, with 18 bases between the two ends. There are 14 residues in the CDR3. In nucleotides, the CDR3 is TGTGCCAGCAGGGAGGGACACTATCGCGGTGAAGCTTTCTTT. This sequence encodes CASREGHYRGEAFF.

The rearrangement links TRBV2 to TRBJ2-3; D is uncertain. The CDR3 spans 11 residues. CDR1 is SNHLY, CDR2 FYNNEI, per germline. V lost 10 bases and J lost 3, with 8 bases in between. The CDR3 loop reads CATKTTDTQYF. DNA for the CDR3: TGTGCCACTAAAACTACAGATACGCAGTATTTT.

The CDR3 region is CASRGPNTGELFF. The CDR3 DNA reads as TGTGCCAGCAGGGGACCGAACACCGGGGAGCTGTTTTTT. The chain carries TRBV2 and TRBJ2-2; either TRBD1 or TRBD2 may supply D (5 bases each). The CDR3 is 13 amino acids. With 6 bases removed from V and 0 bases from J, the gap between germline ends came to 5 bases. Per germline, CDR1 SNHLY and CDR2 FYNNEI.

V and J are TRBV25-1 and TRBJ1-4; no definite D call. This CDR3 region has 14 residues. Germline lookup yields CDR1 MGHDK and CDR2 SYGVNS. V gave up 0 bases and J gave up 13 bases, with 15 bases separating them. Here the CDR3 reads CASSEYIRSEGLFF. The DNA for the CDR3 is TGTGCCAGCAGTGAATATATTCGGTCTGAGGGACTGTTTTTT.

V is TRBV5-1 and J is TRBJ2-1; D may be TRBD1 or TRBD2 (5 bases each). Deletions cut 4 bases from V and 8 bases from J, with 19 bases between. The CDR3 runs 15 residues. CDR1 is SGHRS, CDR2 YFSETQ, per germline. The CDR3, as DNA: TGCGCCAGCAGCGACACGGGACCGACTTTGTATGAGCAGTTCTTC. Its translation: CASSDTGPTLYEQFF.

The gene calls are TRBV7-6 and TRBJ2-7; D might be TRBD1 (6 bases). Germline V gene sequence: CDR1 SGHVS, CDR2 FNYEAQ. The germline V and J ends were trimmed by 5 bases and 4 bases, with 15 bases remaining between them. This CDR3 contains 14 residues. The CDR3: CASSPRTDLYEQYF. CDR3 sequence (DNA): TGTGCCAGCAGCCCTCGGACAGATTTGTACGAGCAGTACTTC.

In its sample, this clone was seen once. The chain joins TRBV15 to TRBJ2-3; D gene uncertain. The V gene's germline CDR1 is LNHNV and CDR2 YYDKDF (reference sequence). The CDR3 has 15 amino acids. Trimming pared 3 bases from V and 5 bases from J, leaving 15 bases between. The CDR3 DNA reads TGTGCCACCAGCAGGGGCATAAGGCTGGTAGATACGCAGTATTTT. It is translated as CATSRGIRLVDTQYF.

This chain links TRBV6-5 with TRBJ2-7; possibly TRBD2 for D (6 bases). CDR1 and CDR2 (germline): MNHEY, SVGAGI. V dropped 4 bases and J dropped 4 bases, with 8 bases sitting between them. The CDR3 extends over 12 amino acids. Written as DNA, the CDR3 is TGTGCCAGCAGTTCGGGGGTGTACGAGCAGTACTTC. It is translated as CASSSGVYEQYF.

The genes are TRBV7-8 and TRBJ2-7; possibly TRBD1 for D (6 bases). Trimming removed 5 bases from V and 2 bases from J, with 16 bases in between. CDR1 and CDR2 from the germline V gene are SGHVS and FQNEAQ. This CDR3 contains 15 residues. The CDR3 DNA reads TGTGCCAGCAGCCTAGGGACAACCACTACCTACGAGCAGTACTTC. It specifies CASSLGTTTTYEQYF.

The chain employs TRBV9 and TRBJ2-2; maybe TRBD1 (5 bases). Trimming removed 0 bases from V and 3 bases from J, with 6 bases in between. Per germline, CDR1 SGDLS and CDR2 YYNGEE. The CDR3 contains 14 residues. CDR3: CASSVGGHTGELFF. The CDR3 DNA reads TGTGCCAGCAGCGTAGGGGGCCACACCGGGGAGCTGTTTTTT.

This CDR3 reads CASSSGGAVTGGSYEQYF. CDR3 DNA: TGCGCCAGCAGCTCGGGAGGAGCGGTCACTGGAGGCTCCTACGAGCAGTACTTC. The V gene is TRBV4-1, the J gene TRBJ2-7; 7 bases are a match to TRBD2. V shed 5 bases and J 0 bases; nucleotides not matched to a gene: 16. Germline CDR1 MGHRA, CDR2 YSYEKL. CDR3 length equals 18 residues.

As DNA, the CDR3 is TGTGCCAGCGGGCCAGGGGCCCTCACTAACTATGGCTACACCTTC. Protein sequence: CASGPGALTNYGYTF. V is TRBV6-5 and J is TRBJ1-2, with a tentative D call TRBD1 (6 bases). CDR3 length: 15 residues. Germline V lookup: CDR1 MNHEY, CDR2 SVGAGI. The V gene lost 8 bases and the J gene lost 0 bases, with 16 bases spanning the gap.

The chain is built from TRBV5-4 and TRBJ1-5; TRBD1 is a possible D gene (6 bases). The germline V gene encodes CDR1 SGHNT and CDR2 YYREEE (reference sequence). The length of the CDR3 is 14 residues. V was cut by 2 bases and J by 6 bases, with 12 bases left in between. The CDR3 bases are TGTGCCAGCAGCTTCGGGGGCGGCGGTCAGCCCCAGCATTTT. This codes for CASSFGGGGQPQHF. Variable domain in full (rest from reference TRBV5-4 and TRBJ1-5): ETGVTQSPTHLIKTRGQQVTLRCSSQSGHNTVSWYQQALGQGPQFIFQYYREEENGRGNFPPRFSGLQFPNYSSELNVNALELDDSALYLCASSFGGGGQPQHFGDGTRLSIL.

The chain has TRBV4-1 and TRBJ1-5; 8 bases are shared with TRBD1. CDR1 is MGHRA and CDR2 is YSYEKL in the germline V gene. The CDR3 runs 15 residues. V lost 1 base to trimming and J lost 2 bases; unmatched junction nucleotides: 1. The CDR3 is CASSQVTGGNQPQHF. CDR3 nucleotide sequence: TGCGCCAGCAGCCAAGTGACAGGGGGCAATCAGCCCCAGCATTTT.

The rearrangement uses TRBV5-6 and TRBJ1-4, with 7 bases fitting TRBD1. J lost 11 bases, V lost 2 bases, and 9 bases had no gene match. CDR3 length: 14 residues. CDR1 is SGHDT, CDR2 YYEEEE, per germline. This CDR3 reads CASSFQGGLGKLFF. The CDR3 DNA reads TGTGCCAGCAGCTTTCAGGGGGGTCTAGGGAAACTGTTTTTT.

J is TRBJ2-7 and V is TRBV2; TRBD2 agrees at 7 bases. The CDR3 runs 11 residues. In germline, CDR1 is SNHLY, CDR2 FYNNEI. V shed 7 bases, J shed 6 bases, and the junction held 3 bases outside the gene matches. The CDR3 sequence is CASMGGVEQYF. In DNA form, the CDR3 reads TGTGCCAGCATGGGGGGGGTCGAGCAGTACTTC.